This TCR beta chain is from a study of somatic mutations in cytotoxic T cells in rheumatoid arthritis. TCRdb's table, derived via immunoSEQ multiplex PCR, lists solely in-frame clones and lacks some. The sample yields under 3,000 clones, roughly four fifths seen once. The CDR3 sequence is 14 residues long. After removal of 9 bases from V and 1 base from J, the junction contained 7 bases not matched to a gene. Germline values: CDR1 WNHNN, CDR2 SYGVQD (reference sequence). This clone was observed a single time. This likely stems from a read error, as it lies one base from a far larger clone. V is TRBV10-1 and J is TRBJ2-7; 9 nucleotides agree with TRBD1. Sequencing used CD8+ T cells sorted from blood. The origin of this receptor is a man aged 70 or older with rheumatoid arthritis. The CDR3 bases are TGCGCCAGGCGTCAGGACAGGGGTTCCTACGAGCAGTACTTC. Residues: CARRQDRGSYEQYF.